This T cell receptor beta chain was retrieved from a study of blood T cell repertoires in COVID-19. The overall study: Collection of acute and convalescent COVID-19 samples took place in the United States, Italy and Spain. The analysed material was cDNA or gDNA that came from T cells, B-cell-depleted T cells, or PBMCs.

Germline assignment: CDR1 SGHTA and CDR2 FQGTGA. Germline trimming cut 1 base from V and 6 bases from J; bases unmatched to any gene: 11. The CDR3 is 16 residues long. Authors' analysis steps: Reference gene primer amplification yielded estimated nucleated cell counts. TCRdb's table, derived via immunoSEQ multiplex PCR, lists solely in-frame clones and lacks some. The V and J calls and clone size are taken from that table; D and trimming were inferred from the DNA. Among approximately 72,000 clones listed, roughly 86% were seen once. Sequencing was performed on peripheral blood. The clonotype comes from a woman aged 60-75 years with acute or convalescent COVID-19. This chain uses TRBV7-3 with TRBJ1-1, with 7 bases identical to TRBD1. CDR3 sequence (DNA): TGTGCCAGCAGCTTAAAAAAGGGGGCAGGGGAGTCTGAAGCTTTCTTT. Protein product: CASSLKKGAGESEAFF.